The clone carrying this T cell receptor (beta chain) was picked up a small number of times. The antigen is not known. The germline gene is not matched at one end of the junction; a read error may be the cause. The use of genomic DNA as template underpinned the TCR beta VDJ and CDR3 profiling. TCRdb re-analysed the reads in MiXCR, keeping a single row per CDR3 protein. Altogether around 430,000 distinct CDR3 sequences are present, roughly 34% being singletons, with the ten largest covering roughly 0.8%. These data originate in a study of CD8+CD57+ T cells in acquired aplastic anemia. Study-level points and caveats: Controls and patients did not differ significantly in CD8+ Simpson's diversity.

Patients selected for sequencing had displayed CD8+CD57+ cell expansion by flow cytometry. Diagnosis of severe acquired aplastic anemia applied to all patients. Sampling of blood occurred while the patients had still received no therapy. The CDR3 sequence is 14 residues long. The J gene is TRBJ2-5, the V gene TRBV5-3; unclear D gene. TRBV5-3 is designated an ORF whose function remains uncertain. Sequenced input: sorted CD4+, CD8+, or CD8+CD57+ T cells (not recorded which) from PBMCs. The receptor was derived from a human donor with aplastic anemia. CDR3 DNA: TGTGCCAGCAGCTCCCACTCAAGTCAAGAGACCCAGTACTTC. As protein: CASSSHSSQETQYF.